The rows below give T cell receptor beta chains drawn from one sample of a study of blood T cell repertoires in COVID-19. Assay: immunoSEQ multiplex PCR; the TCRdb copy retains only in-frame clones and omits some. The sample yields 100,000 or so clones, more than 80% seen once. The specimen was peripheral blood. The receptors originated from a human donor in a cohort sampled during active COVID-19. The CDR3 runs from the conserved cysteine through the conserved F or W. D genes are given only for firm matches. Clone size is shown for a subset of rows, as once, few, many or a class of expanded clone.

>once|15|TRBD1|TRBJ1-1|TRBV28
TGTGCCAGCAGCGAACCGACAGGGGGCCGCCCTGAAGCTTTCTTT
CASSEPTGGRPEAFF
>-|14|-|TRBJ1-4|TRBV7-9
TGTGCCAGCAGCAGAGTACAGGGTAATGAAAAACTGTTTTTT
CASSRVQGNEKLFF
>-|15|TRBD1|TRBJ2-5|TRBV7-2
TGTGCCAGCAGCTCCGGGACAGAGGGGTCAGAGACCCAGTACTTC
CASSSGTEGSETQYF
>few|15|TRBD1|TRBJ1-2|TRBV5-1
TGCGCCAGCAGCGAACCGGGACAGGGAGTTTACGGCTACACCTTC
CASSEPGQGVYGYTF
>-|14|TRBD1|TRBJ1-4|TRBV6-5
TGTGCCAGCAGTAGGAACAGGGGTAATGAAAAACTGTTTTTT
CASSRNRGNEKLFF
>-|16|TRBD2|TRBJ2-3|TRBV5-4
TGTGCCAGCAGCTGGAACCGGGGGGGCCTAACAGATACGCAGTATTTT
CASSWNRGGLTDTQYF
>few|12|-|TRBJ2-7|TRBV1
TGCACCAGCAGCAAGCGGGGGTACGAGCAGTACTTC
CTSSKRGYEQYF
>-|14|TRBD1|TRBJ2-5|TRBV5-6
TGTGCCAGCAGCCAGGACAGGGTAGGAGAGACCCAGTACTTC
CASSQDRVGETQYF
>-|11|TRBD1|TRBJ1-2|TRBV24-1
TGTGCCATACAGGGGGAGAGCGGCTACACCTTC
CAIQGESGYTF
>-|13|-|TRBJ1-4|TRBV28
TGTGCCAGCTGCCGGGAACCCCATGAAAAACTGTTTTTT
CASCREPHEKLFF
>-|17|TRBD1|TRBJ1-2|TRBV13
TGTGCCAGCAGCTTAGACGGGACAGGGGGTCTAATCTATGGCTACACCTTC
CASSLDGTGGLIYGYTF
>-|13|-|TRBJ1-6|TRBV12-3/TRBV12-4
TGTGCCAGCAGCCTGGAGTGGAATTCACCCCTCCACTTT
CASSLEWNSPLHF
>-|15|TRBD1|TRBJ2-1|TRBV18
TGTGCCAGCTCACCACCGGGGACAGCTAACAATGAGCAGTTCTTC
CASSPPGTANNEQFF
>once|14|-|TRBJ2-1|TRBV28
TGTGCCAGCAAACGCGGGACTCTCGCAAATGAGCAGTTCTTC
CASKRGTLANEQFF
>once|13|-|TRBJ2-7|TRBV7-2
TGTGCCAGCAGCTTAGAGAGGGCTAATGAGCAGTACTTC
CASSLERANEQYF
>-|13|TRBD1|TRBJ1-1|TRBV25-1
TGTGCCAGCGGTTGGACAGGCGGAACTGAAGCTTTCTTT
CASGWTGGTEAFF
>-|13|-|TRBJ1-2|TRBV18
TGTGCCAGCTCACCGGCAGGGAAGTACGGCTACACCTTC
CASSPAGKYGYTF
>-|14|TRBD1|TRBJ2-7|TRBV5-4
TGTGCCAGCAGCCCAGACAGGGGGCACAACGAGCAGTACTTC
CASSPDRGHNEQYF
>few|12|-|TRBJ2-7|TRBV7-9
TGTGCCAGCAGCTTACTTTTCCTCGAGCAGTACTTC
CASSLLFLEQYF
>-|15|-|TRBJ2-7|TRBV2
TGTGCCAGCAGTGAGAGGACACTTCTTTCCTACGAGCAGTACTTC
CASSERTLLSYEQYF
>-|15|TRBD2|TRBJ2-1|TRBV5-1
TGCGCCAGCAGCCAAGCGGGGAGCTCCTACAATGAGCAGTTCTTC
CASSQAGSSYNEQFF
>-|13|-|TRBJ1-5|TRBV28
TGTGCCAGCAGTATCAGATCAGGGAGGGAGAAGCATTTT
CASSIRSGREKHF
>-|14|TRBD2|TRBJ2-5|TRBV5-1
TGCGCCAGCAGCTTGGAGGGGACTAAAGAGACCCAGTACTTC
CASSLEGTKETQYF
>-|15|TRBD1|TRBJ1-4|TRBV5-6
TGTGCCAGCACCATACTGGGGACAGCTAATGAAAAACTGTTTTTT
CASTILGTANEKLFF
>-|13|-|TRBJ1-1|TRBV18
TGTGCCAGCTCACCACCGGACAGAGTTGAAGCTTTCTTT
CASSPPDRVEAFF
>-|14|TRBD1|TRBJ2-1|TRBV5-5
TGTGCCAGCAGCTTTTTCGGACAGGGCAGTGAGCAGTTCTTC
CASSFFGQGSEQFF
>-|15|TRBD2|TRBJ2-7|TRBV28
TGTGCCAGCAGTACGACGACTAGCGGGGTTTACGAGCAGTACTTC
CASSTTTSGVYEQYF
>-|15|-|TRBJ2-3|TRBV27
TGTGCCAGCAGTCGAGGTCAGGGATACACAGATACGCAGTATTTT
CASSRGQGYTDTQYF
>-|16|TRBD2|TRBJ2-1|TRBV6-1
TGTGCCAGCAGTGGGACACAAGCGGGGTACGATAATGAGCAGTTCTTC
CASSGTQAGYDNEQFF
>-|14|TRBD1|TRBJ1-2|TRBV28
TGTGCCAGCAGTACAGGACAGGGGGCGTGGGGCTACACCTTC
CASSTGQGAWGYTF
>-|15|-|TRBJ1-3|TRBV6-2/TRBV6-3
TGTGCCAGCAGTTACGGGAGGGCGGTCGGAAACACCATATATTTT
CASSYGRAVGNTIYF
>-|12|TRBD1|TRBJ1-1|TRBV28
TGTGCCAGCAGTCTAGGACAGGGAGCGGCTTTCTTT
CASSLGQGAAFF
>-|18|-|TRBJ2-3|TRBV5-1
TGCGCCAGCAGCTTGGCCGGTGGGCGGGGTGATGGGTTAGATACGCAGTATTTT
CASSLAGGRGDGLDTQYF
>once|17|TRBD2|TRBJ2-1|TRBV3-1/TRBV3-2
TGTGCCAGCAGCCACGGGACTAGCGGGCGCTCCTACAATGAGCAGTTCTTC
CASSHGTSGRSYNEQFF
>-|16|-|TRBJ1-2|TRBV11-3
TGTGCCAGCAGCCCCCTTTCGGGAGGTTGGAACTATGGCTACACCTTC
CASSPLSGGWNYGYTF
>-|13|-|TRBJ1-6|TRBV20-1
TGCAGTGCTAGTCGGGTCAAGGCGTCACCCCTCCACTTT
CSASRVKASPLHF
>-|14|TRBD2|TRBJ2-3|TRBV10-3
TGTGCCATCAGTGAGCCGCAGCGGGGCGATACGCAGTATTTT
CAISEPQRGDTQYF
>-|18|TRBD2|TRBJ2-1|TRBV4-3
TGCGCCAGCAGCCAAGAAGTATCTAGCGGGGGGGTCCTAGGGGAGCAGTTCTTC
CASSQEVSSGGVLGEQFF
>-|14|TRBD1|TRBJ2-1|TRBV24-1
TGTGCCACCAGGGATTCGACAGGGCTAAATGAGCAGTTCTTC
CATRDSTGLNEQFF
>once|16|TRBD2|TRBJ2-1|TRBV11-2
TGTGCCAGCAGCTTAGGGGGCTGGGGGGGTTACAATGAGCAGTTCTTC
CASSLGGWGGYNEQFF
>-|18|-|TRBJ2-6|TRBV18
TGTGCCAGCTCACCCTTTTCGGGACAAAACTCTGGGGCCAACGTCCTGACTTTC
CASSPFSGQNSGANVLTF
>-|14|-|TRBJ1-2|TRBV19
TGTGCCAGTACCCCAGGGGACGGCCTTTATCGCTACACCTTC
CASTPGDGLYRYTF
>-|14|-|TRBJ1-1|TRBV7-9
TGTGCCAGCACCCCGCGGGAGGGGTGGACTGAAGCTTTCTTT
CASTPREGWTEAFF
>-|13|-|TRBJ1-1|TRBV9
TGTGCCAGCAGCGTAAGAGGGGGCACTGAAGCTTTCTTT
CASSVRGGTEAFF
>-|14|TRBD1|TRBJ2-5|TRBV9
TGTGCCAGCAGCGTAGGGACAGGGCAAGAGACCCAGTACTTC
CASSVGTGQETQYF
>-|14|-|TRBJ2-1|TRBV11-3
TGTGCCAGCAGCTTCTGGCAGCGCGACAATGAGCAGTTCTTC
CASSFWQRDNEQFF
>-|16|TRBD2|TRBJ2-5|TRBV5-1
TGCGCCAGCAGCTTCCAAGGGCGGGGGGGCGCCGAGACCCAGTACTTC
CASSFQGRGGAETQYF
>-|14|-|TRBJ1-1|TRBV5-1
TGCGCCAGCAGCTTGGGGGACTTGAACACTGAAGCTTTCTTT
CASSLGDLNTEAFF
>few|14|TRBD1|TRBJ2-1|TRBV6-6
TGTGCCAGCAGTAGGACAGGGCAATACAATGAGCAGTTCTTC
CASSRTGQYNEQFF
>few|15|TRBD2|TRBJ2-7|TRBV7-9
TGTGCCAGCAGTGCTGGACTAGCGGGGAGCTACGAGCAGTACTTC
CASSAGLAGSYEQYF
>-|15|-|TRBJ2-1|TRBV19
TGTGCCAGTAGTGCCCTTAGCGAGATTTACAATGAGCAGTTCTTC
CASSALSEIYNEQFF
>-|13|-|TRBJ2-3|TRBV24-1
TGTGCCACCAGTGCCCTTGCGGGGGATACGCAGTATTTT
CATSALAGDTQYF
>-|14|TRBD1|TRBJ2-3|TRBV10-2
TGCGCCACGGAGGACAGGGGTCGAACAGATACGCAGTATTTT
CATEDRGRTDTQYF
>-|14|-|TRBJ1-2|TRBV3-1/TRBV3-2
TGTGCCAGCAGCCAAGGCCAGGGGAACTATGGCTACACCTTC
CASSQGQGNYGYTF
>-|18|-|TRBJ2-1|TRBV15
TGTGCCACCAGCAGGGAGGGGAAAGGGTGGGTCGCCTACAATGAGCAGTTCTTC
CATSREGKGWVAYNEQFF
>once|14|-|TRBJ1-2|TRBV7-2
TGTGCCAGCAGTATATTTACAGGGACATATGGCTACACCTTC
CASSIFTGTYGYTF
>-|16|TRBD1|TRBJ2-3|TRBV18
TGTGCCAGCTCACCACCGGGGACAGTAAGCACAGATACGCAGTATTTT
CASSPPGTVSTDTQYF
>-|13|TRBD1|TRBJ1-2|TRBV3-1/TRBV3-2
TGTGCCAGCAGCCAGGCGACAGGGGAAGGCTACACCTTC
CASSQATGEGYTF